This TCR beta chain was identified during a study of T-cell memory formation after mild COVID-19. General study findings and limits: Pre-infection memory harbored some responding clones, suggesting cross-reactive memory joined.

Remarks on this clonotype: Its antigen is not known.

Constant-segment primers and 5'RACE yielded cDNA libraries for TCR alpha and TCR beta, each carrying sample barcodes and UMIs. Each CDR3 protein gets one entry after TCRdb re-called the 5' RACE reads with MiXCR. The sample contains hundreds of thousands of distinct CDR3 sequences, roughly 15% of which appear only once. Trimming took 2 bases from V and 4 from J, leaving 8 bases between them. The germline V gene has CDR1 DFQATT and CDR2 SNEGSKA (reference sequence). The CDR3 is 13 residues long. Source material: PBMCs or a T cell subset sorted from them (not recorded which). The source of this sequence is a man younger than 35 who had mild COVID-19 (a few samples of this study predate the infection). Cell type and time point are not known. The chain carries TRBV20-1 and TRBJ2-2; D unclear. CDR3 nucleotides: TGCAGTGCTAGAAAGGGCTCCACCGGGGAGCTGTTTTTT. It translates to CSARKGSTGELFF.